The next 8 T cell receptor beta chains were all read from a single sample in a study of blood T cell repertoires in COVID-19. TCRdb's copy holds only in-frame clones and misses some; the assay was immunoSEQ multiplex PCR. Of 40,000 or so clones listed, around 89% are singletons. Sequencing was done on a sample of peripheral blood. The receptors derive from a man younger than 40 with active or convalescent COVID-19.

DNA for the CDR3: TGTGCCAGCAGCTTACTAGCGGGGGGGAAAGAGACCCAGTACTTC. It codes for CASSLLAGGKETQYF. The chain couples TRBV7-8 to TRBJ2-5; 12 bases match TRBD2. The CDR3 loop spans 15 amino acids. V shed 2 bases, J shed 3 bases, and the junction held 1 base outside the gene matches. Germline V gene sequence: CDR1 SGHVS, CDR2 FQNEAQ.

The chain carries TRBV3-1 (or the pseudogene TRBV3-2) and TRBJ1-1; D is unclear. The germline gives CDR1 LGHDT, CDR2 YNNKEL (reference sequence). This CDR3 region has 13 residues. The V and J ends lost 5 bases and 4 bases respectively, with 11 bases between them. The CDR3 loop is CASSIRPSTEAFF. CDR3 sequence (DNA): TGTGCCAGCAGCATCCGTCCCAGCACTGAAGCTTTCTTT.

The chain links TRBV5-8 to TRBJ2-1, with 7 nucleotides matching TRBD2. V trimming: 4 bases; J trimming: 7 bases; junction bases outside the gene matches: 11. Looked up from germline, CDR1 is SGHTS and CDR2 is YDEGEE. The CDR3 length is 15 residues. In DNA, the CDR3 is TGTGCCAGCAGCCCACGGGCTCGCGGGAGAAATGAGCAGTTCTTC. It encodes CASSPRARGRNEQFF.

V usage is TRBV27 and J usage is TRBJ1-1, with 9 bases fitting TRBD1. The germline V gene has CDR1 MNHEY and CDR2 SMNVEV (reference sequence). CDR3 length: 16 amino acids. Germline trimming cut 4 bases from V and 4 bases from J; bases unmatched to any gene: 10. CDR3 amino acids: CASSSPWGQGITEAFF. Here the CDR3 DNA reads TGTGCCAGCAGTTCCCCCTGGGGACAGGGCATCACTGAAGCTTTCTTT.

This clone was detected only a few times. The gene calls are TRBV11-2 and TRBJ2-3; D not resolved. This CDR3 region has 16 residues. Per germline, CDR1 SGHAT and CDR2 FQNNGV. V lost 0 bases and J 2 bases, leaving 12 bases between the germline ends. The DNA of the CDR3 is TGTGCCAGCAGCTTAGACCGCGCAATTCCCACAGATACGCAGTATTTT. Its translation: CASSLDRAIPTDTQYF.

This CDR3 reads CASRQGRQPQHF. CDR3 DNA sequence: TGTGCCAGCCGACAGGGTAGGCAGCCCCAGCATTTT. The rearrangement joins TRBV19 to TRBJ1-5; TRBD1 matches 7 bases. The CDR3 has 12 amino acids. CDR1 LNHDA and CDR2 SQIVND come from the germline V gene (reference sequence). J was trimmed by 7 bases and V by 9 bases; bases with no gene match: 6.

This clone showed up just once. V usage is TRBV4-2 and J usage is TRBJ2-3; TRBD2 is a possible D gene (6 bases). CDR3 size: 14 residues. Per germline, CDR1 LGHNA and CDR2 YNFKEQ. The germline V and J ends were trimmed by 1 base and 6 bases, with 11 bases remaining between them. The CDR3 region has the DNA TGTGCCAGCAGCCAAGGCGGGGCGGCGGATACGCAGTATTTT. It codes for CASSQGGAADTQYF.

J is TRBJ1-3 and V is TRBV7-2, with a possible D match to TRBD1 (5 bases). Deletions cut 1 base from V and 0 bases from J, with 13 bases between. Per the germline V gene, CDR1 is SGHTA and CDR2 is FQGNSA. CDR3 size: 17 residues. The CDR3 spells CASSLVGKGNSGNTIYF. For the CDR3, the DNA is TGTGCCAGCAGCTTAGTTGGGAAGGGGAACTCTGGAAACACCATATATTTT.